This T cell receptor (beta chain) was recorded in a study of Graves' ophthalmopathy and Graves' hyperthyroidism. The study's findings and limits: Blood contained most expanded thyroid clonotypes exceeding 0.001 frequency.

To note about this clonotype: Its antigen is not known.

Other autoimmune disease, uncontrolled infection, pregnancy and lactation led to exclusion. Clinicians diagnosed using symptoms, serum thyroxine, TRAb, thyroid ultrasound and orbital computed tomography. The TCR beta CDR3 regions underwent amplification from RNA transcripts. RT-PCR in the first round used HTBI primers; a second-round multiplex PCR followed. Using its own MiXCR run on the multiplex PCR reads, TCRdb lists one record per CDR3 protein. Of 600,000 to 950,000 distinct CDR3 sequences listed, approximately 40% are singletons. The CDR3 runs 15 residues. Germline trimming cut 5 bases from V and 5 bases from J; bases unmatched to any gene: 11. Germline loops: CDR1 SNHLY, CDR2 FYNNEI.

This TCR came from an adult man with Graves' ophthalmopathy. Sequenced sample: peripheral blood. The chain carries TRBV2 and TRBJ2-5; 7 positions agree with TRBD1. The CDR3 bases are TGTGCCAGCAGTCAAACCGGGACAGCCGTGGAGACCCAGTACTTC. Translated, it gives CASSQTGTAVETQYF.